Shown below are 23 T cell receptor beta chains from a single sample sequenced in a study of cytomegalovirus exposure and HLA in healthy donors. Clones were read by immunoSEQ multiplex PCR, and TCRdb kept only the in-frame ones, dropping some. This table holds about 280,000 clones, roughly 90% found once. The sample consisted of PBMCs. The receptors originated from a woman younger than 30 in good health and CMV-seronegative.

The rearrangement joins TRBV1 to TRBJ2-2; the DNA was not compared with TRBD2, the D call given in the table. TRBV1 represents a pseudogene. CDR3 length: 18 amino acids. CDR3 loop: CTSSQDPPRRARTGELFF. CDR3 DNA sequence: TGCACCAGCAGCCAAGATCCTCCAAGGCGGGCAAGGACCGGGGAGCTGTTTTTT.

The rearrangement links TRBV29-1 to TRBJ2-5, with D possibly matching TRBD1 (5 bases). Trimming took 8 bases from V and 4 from J, leaving 11 bases between them. The CDR3 runs to 11 residues. CDR1 and CDR2 from the germline V gene are SQVTM and ANQGSEA. CDR3 in amino acids: CSTREGETQYF. The CDR3 DNA is TGCAGCACCAGGGAAGGAGAGACCCAGTACTTC.

The chain combines TRBV27 with TRBJ2-7, with TRBD2 identical over 8 bases. The CDR3 has 15 amino acids. J was trimmed by 3 bases and V by 2 bases; bases with no gene match: 6. Germline values: CDR1 MNHEY, CDR2 SMNVEV (reference sequence). CDR3 DNA sequence: TGTGCCAGCAGTTTAGGCCTAGCGGGTTTCTACGAGCAGTACTTC. Amino acid sequence: CASSLGLAGFYEQYF.

This clone was observed a handful of times. In nucleotides, the CDR3 is TGTGCCAGCAGCTTAGCGGCGGCCGGAGGAAACTATGGCTACACCTTC. As protein: CASSLAAAGGNYGYTF. The V and J genes are TRBV7-2 and TRBJ1-2, with D unresolved. V dropped 0 bases and J dropped 2 bases, with 13 bases sitting between them. The CDR3 is 16 amino acids. Germline values: CDR1 SGHTA, CDR2 FQGNSA.

This clone appeared once. The J gene is TRBJ2-2, the V gene TRBV5-1; 11 positions agree with TRBD2. The CDR3 runs 16 residues. With V trimmed by 3 bases and J by 5 bases, 6 bases remained unmatched. Germline loops: CDR1 SGHRS, CDR2 YFSETQ. This CDR3 reads CASSSGLAGFTGELFF. CDR3 DNA: TGCGCCAGCAGCTCAGGACTAGCGGGTTTTACCGGGGAGCTGTTTTTT. Based on the CDR3 plus reference TRBV5-1 and TRBJ2-2, the full variable domain is KAGVTQTPRYLIKTRGQQVTLSCSPISGHRSVSWYQQTPGQGLQFLFEYFSETQRNKGNFPGRFSGRQFSNSRSEMNVSTLELGDSALYLCASSSGLAGFTGELFFGEGSRLTVL.

J is TRBJ1-2 and V is TRBV7-6; D might be TRBD1 (5 bases). The germline V gene encodes CDR1 SGHVS and CDR2 FNYEAQ. The CDR3 runs 14 residues. V was shortened by 4 bases and J by 8 bases, with 17 bases between the two germline ends. This CDR3 is CASSSRQGGDGYTF. The CDR3 bases are TGTGCCAGCAGCTCGCGACAAGGAGGGGACGGCTACACCTTC.

The chain recombines TRBV9 with TRBJ2-5; 9 bases match TRBD2. V gave up 6 bases and J gave up 1 base; unmatched junction bases: 7. CDR1 SGDLS and CDR2 YYNGEE come from the germline V gene. The CDR3 consists of 15 residues. The chain's CDR3 is CASKKTAGGQETQYF. The CDR3 bases are TGTGCCAGCAAAAAGACAGCGGGAGGCCAAGAGACCCAGTACTTC.

The chain employs TRBV9 and TRBJ2-7, with D possibly matching TRBD1 (5 bases). Germline V gene data show CDR1 as SGDLS and CDR2 as YYNGEE. Trimming pared 4 bases from V and 3 bases from J, leaving 17 bases between. This CDR3 is 15 amino acids long. The CDR3 bases are TGTGCCAGCAGCAAAACCCCAGGGTACGGCTACGAGCAGTACTTC. Encoded protein: CASSKTPGYGYEQYF.

This clone was counted once. The chain links TRBV19 to TRBJ1-2, with TRBD1 matching over 9 bases. Germline-derived CDR1 and CDR2 are LNHDA and SQIVND (reference sequence). This CDR3 spans 12 amino acids. V was clipped by 3 bases and J by 8 bases; unmatched bases: 1. As DNA, the CDR3 is TGTGCCAGTAGTATTGGACAGGGGGGCTACACCTTC. This gives the protein CASSIGQGGYTF.

In nucleotides, the CDR3 is TGTGCCATAGCTATTATTCTACCAAACTCCTACGAGCAGTACTTC. It specifies CAIAIILPNSYEQYF. The genes are TRBV10-3 and TRBJ2-7; D gene uncertain. Between the trimmed V and J ends, which lost 9 bases and 0 bases, there was a span of 18 bases. The CDR3 is 15 residues long. Per the germline V gene, CDR1 is ENHRY and CDR2 is SYGVKD.

V is TRBV5-1 and J is TRBJ2-7; possibly TRBD1 for D (6 bases). CDR1 is SGHRS and CDR2 is YFSETQ in the germline V gene. V was shortened by 0 bases and J by 3 bases, with 13 bases between the two germline ends. This CDR3 has 15 residues. CDR3 nucleotide sequence: TGCGCCAGCAGCTTGGTTTGGGGACAAAACTACGAGCAGTACTTC. It translates to CASSLVWGQNYEQYF. Full variable domain (rest looked up from reference TRBV5-1 and TRBJ2-7): KAGVTQTPRYLIKTRGQQVTLSCSPISGHRSVSWYQQTPGQGLQFLFEYFSETQRNKGNFPGRFSGRQFSNSRSEMNVSTLELGDSALYLCASSLVWGQNYEQYFGPGTRLTVT.

The chain recombines TRBV27 with TRBJ2-7, with D possibly TRBD1 on 6 matching bases. The germline CDR1 and CDR2 sequences are MNHEY and SMNVEV (reference sequence). This CDR3 is built from 16 residues. V lost 5 bases and J lost 2, with 19 bases in between. The DNA of the CDR3 is TGTGCCAGCAGTACGTTCTTACGGGGACAAACCTACGAGCAGTACTTC. It specifies CASSTFLRGQTYEQYF.

This clone was recorded only once. The chain links TRBV4-1 to TRBJ2-7, with TRBD1 matching over 8 bases. The J segment lost 3 bases and the V segment lost 0 bases, leaving 10 bases of the junction unmatched. Germline V gene sequence: CDR1 MGHRA, CDR2 YSYEKL. CDR3 length: 17 amino acids. In DNA form, the CDR3 reads TGCGCCAGCAGCCAAGATGACAGGACAGGGCAACGCTACGAGCAGTACTTC. This translates into CASSQDDRTGQRYEQYF.

The rearrangement joins TRBV27 to TRBJ2-1; no definite D call. CDR1 and CDR2 (germline): MNHEY, SMNVEV (reference sequence). V lost 6 bases to trimming and J lost 12 bases, with 15 bases between them. CDR3 length: 12 amino acids. CDR3 sequence: CASRIKRGAQFF. For the CDR3, the DNA is TGTGCCAGCAGGATCAAACGTGGAGCGCAGTTCTTC.

The chain is built from TRBV28 and TRBJ2-1; the match to TRBD2 covers 8 bases. The V gene end was trimmed by 3 bases and the J gene end by 5 bases; junction bases not matched to a gene: 9. Germline loops: CDR1 MDHEN, CDR2 SYDVKM. This CDR3 is 16 amino acids long. The CDR3 region is CASSFPPSGSDNEQFF. As DNA, the CDR3 is TGTGCCAGCAGTTTCCCCCCGAGCGGGAGTGACAATGAGCAGTTCTTC.

V is TRBV7-9 and J is TRBJ2-7; TRBD2 agrees at 7 bases. The V gene's germline CDR1 is SEHNR and CDR2 FQNEAQ (reference sequence). Trimming took 3 bases from V and 4 from J; bases not matched to a gene: 3. This CDR3 has 13 amino acids. The CDR3 DNA follows: TGTGCCAGCAGCTTGGCGGGAGCGTACGAGCAGTACTTC. It yields the protein CASSLAGAYEQYF. Variable domain in full (rest from reference TRBV7-9 and TRBJ2-7): DTGVSQNPRHKITKRGQNVTFRCDPISEHNRLYWYRQTLGQGPEFLTYFQNEAQLEKSRLLSDRFSAERPKGSFSTLEIQRTEQGDSAMYLCASSLAGAYEQYFGPGTRLTVT.

This chain's CDR3 is CASSHRSHEQFF. CDR3 in DNA: TGTGCCAGCAGCCACAGGAGCCATGAGCAGTTCTTC. This chain connects TRBV6-6 to TRBJ2-1; D is perhaps TRBD1 (5 bases). Germline CDR1 reads MNHNY; CDR2 reads SVGAGI (reference sequence). V lost 6 bases to trimming and J lost 8 bases, with 11 bases between them. The CDR3 is made up of 12 amino acids.

This clone appeared a few times. V is TRBV6-6 and J is TRBJ1-2; 10 nucleotides match TRBD1. V lost 7 bases, J lost 7 bases, and 6 bases stayed unmatched. Germline-derived CDR1 and CDR2 are MNHNY and SVGAGI (reference sequence). The CDR3 has 13 residues. CDR3 protein: CASTGQGLTGYTF. The CDR3 nucleotides read TGTGCCAGCACGGGACAGGGGCTGACTGGCTACACCTTC.

This sequence joins TRBV27 and TRBJ2-3, with 8 bases that match TRBD2. CDR1 is MNHEY and CDR2 is SMNVEV in the germline V gene (reference sequence). The V segment lost 2 bases and the J segment 6 bases; nucleotides outside the gene matches: 10. The CDR3 spans 16 residues. Here the CDR3 DNA reads TGTGCCAGCAGTTTACTCTCAACTAGCGGATACGATACGCAGTATTTT. This translates into CASSLLSTSGYDTQYF.

V gene TRBV29-1 combines with J gene TRBJ2-1, with D possibly being TRBD1 (6 bases). CDR3 length equals 15 residues. Germline assignment: CDR1 SQVTM and CDR2 ANQGSEA. V shed 7 bases and J shed 11 bases, with 27 bases lying between them. Here the CDR3 DNA reads TGCAGCGGGAAGAAGACAGGCCGAAGTTTTTTACAGCAGTTCTTC. Translated: CSGKKTGRSFLQQFF.

The genes are TRBV18 and TRBJ2-1, with 9 bases matching TRBD2. Germline values: CDR1 KGHSH, CDR2 LQKENI. Trimming at V came to 6 bases and at J to 4 bases, leaving 7 bases not matched to a gene. The length of the CDR3 is 15 residues. The DNA for the CDR3 is TGTGCCAGCTCCCAAGCGGGAGGATTGTACAATGAGCAGTTCTTC. Residues: CASSQAGGLYNEQFF.

The rearrangement uses TRBV6-5 and TRBJ1-1; D remains ambiguous. V was shortened by 3 bases and J by 3 bases, with 8 bases between the two germline ends. CDR3 length: 13 amino acids. CDR1 and CDR2 from the germline V gene are MNHEY and SVGAGI. The CDR3 bases are TGTGCCAGCAGTTATGGGAGGGACACTGAAGCTTTCTTT. Protein sequence: CASSYGRDTEAFF.

The chain recombines TRBV28 with TRBJ2-7; 7 positions match TRBD1. Germline CDR1 reads MDHEN; CDR2 reads SYDVKM. V shed 5 bases, J shed 2 bases, and the junction held 9 bases outside the gene matches. The CDR3 has 15 residues. The CDR3 sequence: CASSDPGQSPYEQYF. The CDR3 DNA sequence: TGTGCCAGCAGTGACCCGGGACAGTCTCCCTACGAGCAGTACTTC.